This is a list of T cell receptor beta chains from one sample in a study of blood T cell repertoires in COVID-19. Profiled with immunoSEQ multiplex PCR; TCRdb holds only in-frame clones, not every one. The sample yields roughly 300,000 clones, approximately 92% seen once. Material for sequencing was PBMCs or T cells enriched from blood (not recorded which). These receptors came from a woman aged 25 to 39 who had recovered from COVID-19. Each CDR3 is given without its conserved first and last residue.

v_call cdr3_aa
TRBV6-5 ASSYSTGDPYEQY
TRBV9 ASSDQSGGAVNEQF
TRBV12-3/TRBV12-4 ASSTRTVGGYT
TRBV10-3 AISLQGPGDTEAF
TRBV12-3/TRBV12-4 ASSLVPGPEQY
TRBV30 AWSSRDGTYEQY
TRBV28 ASSSGLPPYEQY
TRBV10-3 AIRNGGADTQY
TRBV5-4 ASSPRDRVGVTEAF
TRBV5-1 ASSLLAGGPNEQF
TRBV9 ASSVEERGYGYT
TRBV7-2 ASSKGQGYGYT
TRBV28 ASSLGTGGYGYT
TRBV10-2 ASGWDREHGYT
TRBV4-1 ASSQERLGQGGPGANVLT
TRBV7-9 ASSFVDEQF
TRBV5-1 ASSFPGTSGSSSYNEQF
TRBV27 ASISPTGGEQY
TRBV19 ASSGRQGASQPQH
TRBV3-1/TRBV3-2 ASSQGTGGYEQY
TRBV7-2 ASSSRTLSGNTIY
TRBV5-1 ASSTLSGGARDTQY
TRBV15 ATSSLVVSRELF
TRBV3-1/TRBV3-2 ASSQGGSSPLH
TRBV7-2 ASSFAGDSGTEAF
TRBV13 ASSHGAGFRKTQY
TRBV25-1 ASSVAGGNTGELF
TRBV14 ASSHDTGLGSEAF
TRBV7-6 ASSPRYSGRQTYEQY
TRBV4-1 ASSGTGSTDTQY
TRBV18 ASSPAGVSGNTIY
TRBV7-2 ASSPITPGQGSYEQY
TRBV6-6 ASRAIAGETGELF
TRBV7-3 ASTHFGGQETQY
TRBV6-2/TRBV6-3 ASSYSGASGYYEQY
TRBV27 ASRPGGAYEQY
TRBV6-5 ASSSMTSGGYNEQF
TRBV5-1 ASSFESPGQGAYEQY
TRBV11-2 ASSLDAWGGGTEAF
TRBV5-1 ASSPGTATNEKLF
TRBV19 ASSTTFNEQF
TRBV4-1 ASSLRPGTSGLNEQF
TRBV4-3 ASSRYGTSGTYNEQF
TRBV5-1 ASSSTPDGLSSYNEQF
TRBV7-6 ASSLGSAGFADTQY
TRBV6-5 ASRLPGQGSYEQY
TRBV19 ASSIGASGPYNEQF
TRBV28 ASSVDRGASYYGYT
TRBV3-1/TRBV3-2 ASSQGVGGGSGNTIY